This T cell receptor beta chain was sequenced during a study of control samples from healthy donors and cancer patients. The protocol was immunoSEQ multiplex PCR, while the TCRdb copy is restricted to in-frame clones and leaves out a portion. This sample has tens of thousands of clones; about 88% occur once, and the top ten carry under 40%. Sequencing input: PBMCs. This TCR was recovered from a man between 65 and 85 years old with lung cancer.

The CDR3 loop reads CASSQGEAMTYEQYF. In DNA, the CDR3 is TGCGCCAGCAGCCAGGGGGAAGCGATGACCTACGAGCAGTACTTC. V and J are TRBV4-3 and TRBJ2-7, with D possibly called TRBD1 or TRBD2 (5 bases each). Between the trimmed V and J ends, which lost 3 bases and 2 bases, there was a span of 14 bases. Germline CDR1 and CDR2: LGHNA and YSLEER. This CDR3 is built from 15 residues.